This entry concerns a single T cell receptor beta chain. The data belong to a study of blood T cell repertoires in COVID-19. Study context: Samples of COVID-19 (acute and convalescent) were obtained from the United States, Italy and Spain.

Seattle patients were enrolled during active infection and followed longitudinally. In the authors' methods: Amplifying reference gene primers gave estimates of nucleated cell counts. TCRdb keeps only in-frame clones here, not all; method: immunoSEQ multiplex PCR. V and J calls and clone size are as listed in that table; D and trimming were resolved from the DNA. The table lists about 350,000 clones, roughly 90% of them singletons, with 7.1% in the top ten. The CDR3 extends over 14 amino acids. Germline V CDR1 and CDR2: SNHLY, FYNNEI. V lost 5 bases and J lost 3, with 10 bases in between. This TCR derives from a woman aged 55-75 years with COVID-19, enrolled during active disease. Input material: peripheral blood. V usage is TRBV2 and J usage is TRBJ1-4; tentatively, D is TRBD1 (5 bases). Here the CDR3 reads CASSKDNSNEKLFF. For the CDR3, the DNA is TGTGCCAGCAGTAAGGACAATTCTAATGAAAAACTGTTTTTT.